The 22 T cell receptor beta chains listed next were all sequenced from one sample in a study of cytomegalovirus exposure and HLA in healthy donors. Repertoires were generated with immunoSEQ multiplex PCR, while TCRdb's copy carries only in-frame clones and drops some. This table has roughly 90,000 clones, less than 85% appearing once. The source material was PBMCs. The receptors stem from a man younger than 35 in good health and CMV-seropositive.

The chain couples TRBV4-1 to TRBJ2-7; 10 bases agree with TRBD2. The CDR3 is made up of 16 amino acids. Germline loops: CDR1 MGHRA, CDR2 YSYEKL. Germline trimming cut 4 bases from V and 3 bases from J; bases unmatched to any gene: 9. The CDR3 region has the DNA TGCGCCAGCAGCCTCACCCCACTAGCGGGGAGCTACGAGCAGTACGTC. It translates to CASSLTPLAGSYEQYV.

This clone was picked up a small number of times. The chain couples TRBV12-1 to TRBJ2-7; the D call TRBD2 from the table was never checked on the DNA. TRBV12-1 is given as a pseudogene. This CDR3 has 14 amino acids. As DNA, the CDR3 is TGTGCCAGCAGCTTTCTGTCCCCTTCCTACGAGCAGTACTTC. Protein: CASSFLSPSYEQYF.

The V and J genes are TRBV5-1 and TRBJ2-1; 8 bases fit TRBD2. V trimming: 3 bases; J trimming: 12 bases; junction bases outside the gene matches: 5. Germline assignment: CDR1 SGHRS and CDR2 YFSETQ. The CDR3 has 12 residues. The CDR3 loop reads CASSSETSVQFF. CDR3 coding DNA: TGCGCCAGCAGCTCCGAGACTAGCGTGCAGTTCTTC.

The chain combines TRBV5-6 with TRBJ2-7, with 7 bases matching TRBD2. The ends lost 4 bases at V and 4 bases at J; junction bases unmatched: 5. CDR1 and CDR2 from the germline V gene are SGHDT and YYEEEE. The CDR3 covers 13 residues. Written as DNA, the CDR3 is TGTGCCAGCAGCCCGGGAGCGGGATACGAGCAGTACGTC. Amino acid sequence: CASSPGAGYEQYV.

The CDR3: CASSESEAAYEQYV. The DNA of the CDR3 is TGCGCCAGCAGTGAGTCTGAGGCCGCTTACGAGCAGTACGTC. The chain has TRBV10-1 and TRBJ2-7; D gene unclear. CDR1 is WNHNN, CDR2 SYGVQD, per germline (reference sequence). CDR3 length: 14 amino acids. The V and J ends lost 0 bases and 4 bases respectively, with 10 bases between them.

This clone is a singleton in its sample. The chain's CDR3 is CASSYEGTQYF. The CDR3 DNA follows: TGTGCCAGCAGCTACGAGGGGACCCAGTACTTC. This chain uses TRBV7-9 with TRBJ2-5, with D possibly TRBD2 on 5 matching bases. Germline CDR1 SEHNR, CDR2 FQNEAQ (reference sequence). V was pared by 4 bases and J by 7 bases, with 7 bases between. The CDR3 extends over 11 amino acids.

The V call is TRBV9, the J call TRBJ1-3; tentatively, D is TRBD1 (6 bases). CDR3 length: 15 residues. From germline, CDR1 is SGDLS and CDR2 YYNGEE. V shed 3 bases and J shed 4 bases, with 14 bases lying between them. The CDR3 sequence: CASSGLPGTGNTIYF. The CDR3 region has the DNA TGTGCCAGCAGCGGACTACCAGGGACAGGAAACACCATATATTTT.

The chain combines TRBV9 with TRBJ1-5; 7 positions agree with TRBD1. V shed 4 bases, J shed 5 bases, and the junction held 9 bases outside the gene matches. This CDR3 spans 15 amino acids. Per the germline V gene, CDR1 is SGDLS and CDR2 is YYNGEE. The CDR3 reads CASSPREGAHQPQHF. The CDR3 bases are TGTGCCAGCAGCCCCCGAGAGGGGGCTCATCAGCCCCAGCATTTT.

V gene TRBV28 combines with J gene TRBJ2-1; tentatively, D is TRBD2 (5 bases). Trimming left V 6 bases short and J 4 bases short, with 22 bases between. Germline V gene data show CDR1 as MDHEN and CDR2 as SYDVKM. CDR3 length: 17 amino acids. CDR3 nucleotides: TGTGCCAGCAGCCCTACGGTTACGGGAAGATTATACAATGAGCAGTTCTTC. Translating it yields CASSPTVTGRLYNEQFF.

The chain couples TRBV23-1 to TRBJ2-7; TRBD2 matches at 11 bases. TRBV23-1 is classed as an ORF, of uncertain function. V lost 3 bases to trimming and J lost 1 base; unmatched junction nucleotides: 8. The CDR3 extends over 17 amino acids. The CDR3 spells CASSQGTSGRVSYEQYF. The CDR3 coding sequence is TGCGCCAGCAGTCAGGGTACTAGCGGGAGAGTGTCCTACGAGCAGTACTTC.

This chain joins TRBV5-1 and TRBJ1-2; D is unresolved. V lost 3 bases to trimming and J lost 2 bases, with 8 bases between them. CDR3 length: 13 amino acids. Germline lookup yields CDR1 SGHRS and CDR2 YFSETQ. The CDR3 DNA reads as TGCGCCAGCAGCTCTGACATGAACTATGGCTACACCTTC. Amino acid sequence: CASSSDMNYGYTF.

The chain couples TRBV6-1 to TRBJ2-7; possible D gene TRBD2, 6 bases. The CDR3 has 14 amino acids. The germline gives CDR1 MNHNS, CDR2 SASEGT. Trimming shortened V by 5 bases and J by 1 base, and 12 bases separated the two germline ends. The DNA for the CDR3 is TGTGCCAGCAGTACGCCGGGACTTTCCTACGAGCAGTACTTC. This codes for CASSTPGLSYEQYF.

This clone was picked up a small number of times. The V gene is TRBV9, the J gene TRBJ2-2; weak D call: TRBD1 (5 bases). The CDR3 is 15 amino acids. Per the germline V gene, CDR1 is SGDLS and CDR2 is YYNGEE. V was pared by 4 bases and J by 4 bases, with 14 bases between. The chain's CDR3 is CASSSGPPGTGELFF. Here the CDR3 DNA reads TGTGCCAGCAGCTCAGGGCCCCCGGGCACCGGGGAGCTGTTTTTT.

J is TRBJ1-1 and V is TRBV2; D is possibly TRBD1 (6 bases). The CDR3 sequence is 12 residues long. V was cut by 10 bases and J by 0 bases, with 9 bases left in between. The V gene's germline CDR1 is SNHLY and CDR2 FYNNEI. The CDR3 loop is CAKGVLNTEAFF. The CDR3 DNA is TGTGCCAAGGGGGTTTTGAACACTGAAGCTTTCTTT.

The chain uses TRBV28 and TRBJ1-5, with 8 bases lining up with TRBD1. The V segment lost 5 bases and the J segment 5 bases; nucleotides outside the gene matches: 5. The germline gives CDR1 MDHEN, CDR2 SYDVKM. The CDR3 runs to 14 residues. The CDR3 reads CASSKGQGDQPQHF. The CDR3 nucleotides read TGTGCCAGCAGTAAAGGACAGGGTGATCAGCCCCAGCATTTT.

This clone came up once. Other DNA sequences in this specimen translate into the identical CDR3. The V gene is TRBV7-3, the J gene TRBJ2-3; tentatively, D is TRBD2 (5 bases). Germline V gene sequence: CDR1 SGHTA, CDR2 FQGTGA. CDR3 length equals 14 residues. V was clipped by 3 bases and J by 2 bases, with 9 bases between them. The CDR3 is CASSLSGSTDTQYF. The CDR3 DNA sequence: TGTGCCAGCAGCTTGAGCGGCTCCACAGATACGCAGTATTTT. The variable domain in full, completed from reference TRBV7-3 and TRBJ2-3, reads GAGVSQTPSNKVTEKGKYVELRCDPISGHTALYWYRQSLGQGPEFLIYFQGTGAADDSGLPNDRFFAVRPEGSVSTLKIQRTERGDSAVYLCASSLSGSTDTQYFGPGTRLTVL.

V usage is TRBV7-9 and J usage is TRBJ2-6; tentative D call: TRBD1 (6 bases). Germline CDR1 SEHNR, CDR2 FQNEAQ (reference sequence). V shed 6 bases and J shed 4 bases, with 13 bases lying between them. The CDR3 runs 15 residues. The CDR3 DNA is TGTGCCAGCAGTTACAGGGCGTCGGGGGCCAACGTCCTGACTTTC. Its protein is CASSYRASGANVLTF.

The chain employs TRBV7-9 and TRBJ2-1, with 9 bases lining up with TRBD2. This CDR3 has 14 amino acids. Germline CDR1 and CDR2: SEHNR and FQNEAQ (reference sequence). The V segment lost 1 base and the J segment 9 bases; nucleotides outside the gene matches: 4. The CDR3 sequence: CASSLVAGGAEQFF. CDR3 DNA sequence: TGTGCCAGCAGCTTAGTGGCGGGAGGGGCTGAGCAGTTCTTC.

The rearrangement joins TRBV4-1 to TRBJ2-2; TRBD2 aligns across 12 bases. CDR1 and CDR2 (germline): MGHRA, YSYEKL. V lost 5 bases to trimming and J lost 6 bases; unmatched junction nucleotides: 7. The CDR3 is 16 residues long. This CDR3 is CASSSASGRAPGELFF. Here the CDR3 DNA reads TGCGCCAGCAGCTCCGCTAGCGGGAGGGCCCCCGGGGAGCTGTTTTTT.

This chain joins TRBV9 and TRBJ2-1; D may be TRBD2 (7 bases). The CDR3 totals 13 residues. Trimming took off 0 bases at V and 10 bases at J, with 11 bases between the two ends. Germline CDR1 and CDR2: SGDLS and YYNGEE. The CDR3 DNA is TGTGCCAGCAGCGTAGAGGGGGGGGCGGAGCAGTTCTTC. Amino acid sequence: CASSVEGGAEQFF.

DNA for the CDR3: TGTGCCAGCAGTTTAAGGGCTAGCGGGAGTTTGACTTACCACACAGATACGCAGTATTTT. It is translated as CASSLRASGSLTYHTDTQYF. V gene TRBV28 combines with J gene TRBJ2-3, with 10 bases identical to TRBD2. The length of the CDR3 is 20 residues. The germline V gene has CDR1 MDHEN and CDR2 SYDVKM. The trim removed 2 bases at V and 2 bases at J, leaving 16 bases unmatched.

A few counts support this clone. The CDR3 sequence is CASSPLDSEAFF. The CDR3 DNA reads TGTGCCAGCTCACCCCTCGACAGTGAAGCTTTCTTT. This rearrangement joins TRBV18 to TRBJ1-1, with D possibly matching TRBD1 (5 bases). V shed 3 bases and J shed 7 bases, with 9 bases lying between them. CDR3 length: 12 residues. Germline loops: CDR1 KGHSH, CDR2 LQKENI.